The clone carrying this T cell receptor beta chain was detected a few times. Its antigen is not known. With the read ending 3 residues before the CDR3 end, the germline J gene is used to fill in that end. The sample has other DNA sequences that encode this CDR3 too. Only in-frame clones appear in the TCRdb table, and some are missing; sequencing was by immunoSEQ multiplex PCR. The sample has more than 25,000 clones, none seen only once. The data derive from a study of T cell clonality in common variable immunodeficiency. Study observations and caveats: Compared with healthy controls, CVID subjects showed increased TCRbeta clonality, mostly in about a third. Reportedly, TCR beta sequences from common variable immunodeficiency showed fewer deletions and N-nucleotide insertions. Fewer TCRbeta clones were shared among CVID subjects than controls.

V was pared by 4 bases and J by 2 bases, with 0 bases of the junction left unmatched. This CDR3 has 15 amino acids. Germline CDR1 is SNHLY and CDR2 is FYNNEI. CVID meant reduced serum IgG, IgA and/or IgM plus specific antibody deficiency. Heparinized whole blood, about 4.5 to 8.5 ml, came from each donor. Specimen: peripheral blood mononuclear cells. The chain joins TRBV2 to TRBJ2-7, with TRBD2 identical over 15 bases. This sequence originates from a human donor with common variable immunodeficiency. This CDR3 reads CASSGTSGRAYEQYF. Partial CDR3 DNA: TGTGCCAGCAGTGGGACTAGCGGGAGGGCCTACGAG.